Below are 3 T cell receptor beta chains sequenced from a single sample in a study of CD8 T cells in ankylosing spondylitis. Each CDR3 protein gets one entry after TCRdb re-called the 5' RACE reads with MiXCR. The sample consists of more than 250,000 distinct CDR3 sequences, around 10% of them appearing once. The sample was blood, either unsorted or a sorted T cell fraction (not recorded which). The receptors here all came from a female donor with ankylosing spondylitis or in good health (not recorded which).

The sample holds many counts of this clonotype. The chain uses TRBV7-2 and TRBJ2-1; 7 bases match TRBD1. The germline V gene encodes CDR1 SGHTA and CDR2 FQGNSA. The ends lost 5 bases at V and 3 bases at J; junction bases unmatched: 4. This CDR3 has 14 amino acids. DNA of the CDR3: TGTGCCAGCAGCCCGGGACAGAGCTACAATGAGCAGTTCTTC. It specifies CASSPGQSYNEQFF.

V is TRBV28 and J is TRBJ1-3; weak D call: TRBD1 (6 bases). V dropped 5 bases and J dropped 0 bases, with 11 bases sitting between them. The CDR3 is 15 amino acids. In germline, CDR1 is MDHEN, CDR2 SYDVKM. The CDR3 region has the DNA TGTGCCAGCAGTACCGGACAGTTCTCTGGAAACACCATATATTTT. This sequence encodes CASSTGQFSGNTIYF.

This clonotype has at least ten counts. The gene calls are TRBV10-3 and TRBJ1-5, with a tentative D call TRBD1 (6 bases). V dropped 0 bases and J dropped 0 bases, with 12 bases sitting between them. In germline, CDR1 is ENHRY, CDR2 SYGVKD. The CDR3 has 17 residues. In DNA form, the CDR3 reads TGTGCCATCAGTGAGTCGTGGGGGGCGCTTAGCAATCAGCCCCAGCATTTT. Translation gives CAISESWGALSNQPQHF.